The 11 T cell receptor beta chains given below trace back to one sample, sequenced in a study of CD8 T cells in ankylosing spondylitis. MiXCR was run by TCRdb on the 5' RACE reads, yielding one entry per CDR3 protein. Of under 550,000 distinct CDR3 sequences in the sample, 25% to 30% are singletons; the top ten hold over 0.8%. Study-level results: Characteristic of ankylosing spondylitis blood, it appeared, was a TCR beta motif comprising about eight highly homologous variants.

Antigens for these TCRs are unknown. Material for sequencing was blood, either unsorted or a sorted T cell fraction (not recorded which). These receptors originate from a male donor with ankylosing spondylitis.

The J gene is TRBJ2-1, the V gene TRBV3-1; D is possibly TRBD2 (6 bases). The ends were cut back, 0 bases at V and 2 bases at J, with 8 bases in the middle. The CDR3 has 15 amino acids. Germline CDR1 is LGHDT and CDR2 is YNNKEL (reference sequence). As DNA, the CDR3 is TGTGCCAGCAGCCAAGACCGACTAGCCTACAATGAGCAGTTCTTC. Protein product: CASSQDRLAYNEQFF.

V gene TRBV7-9 combines with J gene TRBJ2-1, with D maybe TRBD2 (6 bases). The germline V and J ends were trimmed by 2 bases and 3 bases, with 14 bases remaining between them. This CDR3 region has 16 residues. Germline CDR1 is SEHNR and CDR2 is FQNEAQ (reference sequence). The CDR3 sequence: CASSLSGGAHYNEQFF. CDR3 in DNA: TGTGCCAGCAGCTTAAGCGGCGGGGCCCACTACAATGAGCAGTTCTTC.

This clonotype occurred many times. J is TRBJ1-1 and V is TRBV7-2; D gene unclear. CDR3 length: 13 amino acids. Germline V gene lookup returns CDR1 SGHTA and CDR2 FQGNSA. Trimming removed 1 base from V and 10 bases from J, with 13 bases in between. CDR3 amino acids: CASSLGSTQLAFF. As DNA, the CDR3 is TGTGCCAGCAGCTTAGGTTCGACCCAGTTAGCTTTCTTT.

The sample holds a few counts of this clonotype. One end of the junction does not line up with germline, which may come from a read error. This chain links TRBV3-1 with TRBJ2-1; 7 nucleotides line up with TRBD2. The CDR3 sequence is 17 residues long. CDR1 and CDR2 from the germline V gene are LGHDT and YNNKEL (reference sequence). This chain's CDR3 is CASSRRSPLTSPNEHFF. The CDR3 bases are TGTGCCAGCAGCCGGAGGAGTCCCTTGACTAGCCCAAATGAGCATTTCTTC.

This chain connects TRBV7-8 to TRBJ2-5, with D unresolved. The V end lost 1 base, the J end lost 4 bases, and 7 bases lay between the germline ends. This CDR3 region has 13 residues. Germline V gene data show CDR1 as SGHVS and CDR2 as FQNEAQ. CDR3 sequence reads: CASSLGSPETQYF. Written as DNA, the CDR3 is TGTGCCAGCAGCTTAGGCAGCCCAGAGACCCAGTACTTC.

This clonotype was observed a handful of times. The CDR3 sequence is CASSLPTGLSSGNTIYF. The CDR3 DNA sequence: TGTGCCAGCAGCTTACCGACAGGCCTGAGCTCTGGAAACACCATATATTTT. The rearrangement links TRBV7-8 to TRBJ1-3, with a weak D call TRBD1 (6 bases). Germline values: CDR1 SGHVS, CDR2 FQNEAQ. The CDR3 totals 17 residues. V lost 2 bases, J lost 0 bases, and 14 bases lay in between.

The table lists this clonotype with many counts. The chain combines TRBV24-1 with TRBJ2-2, with unresolved D. Germline V gene data show CDR1 as KGHDR and CDR2 as SFDVKD. The CDR3 loop spans 15 amino acids. Trimming removed 3 bases at V and 0 bases at J, with 7 bases between. The CDR3 sequence: CATSDLGTNTGELFF. CDR3 bases: TGTGCCACCAGTGATCTCGGAACGAACACCGGGGAGCTGTTTTTT.

This sequence joins TRBV10-3 and TRBJ2-3, with D possibly TRBD2 on 5 matching bases. The ends were cut back, 9 bases at V and 0 bases at J, with 16 bases in the middle. The CDR3 is 15 amino acids. CDR1 is ENHRY and CDR2 is SYGVKD in the germline V gene. CDR3 sequence (DNA): TGTGCCATTTCGAGGTGGGAGCCCAGCACAGATACGCAGTATTTT. This translates into CAISRWEPSTDTQYF.

This chain links TRBV4-2 with TRBJ2-3, with no clear D. There are 17 residues in the CDR3. Germline CDR1 and CDR2: LGHNA and YNFKEQ. The V and J ends lost 0 bases and 1 base respectively, with 14 bases between them. CDR3 DNA: TGTGCCAGCAGCCAAGATCAAACGCTTACGGGCACAGATACGCAGTATTTT. It translates to CASSQDQTLTGTDTQYF.

V gene TRBV14 combines with J gene TRBJ2-7; possible D gene TRBD2, 6 bases. V dropped 6 bases and J dropped 1 base, with 13 bases sitting between them. The CDR3 totals 14 residues. Germline loops: CDR1 SGHDN, CDR2 FVKESK. The CDR3 region is CASRKSGLSYEQYF. The CDR3 nucleotides are TGTGCCAGCAGGAAGAGCGGGCTTTCCTACGAGCAGTACTTC.

In this sample, this clonotype turned up a few times. The chain combines TRBV5-1 with TRBJ1-1; TRBD1 agrees at 8 bases. V was pared by 4 bases and J by 1 base, with 6 bases of the junction left unmatched. CDR1 and CDR2 from the germline V gene are SGHRS and YFSETQ. This CDR3 is built from 15 residues. CDR3 region: CASSAGQGENTEAFF. The CDR3, as DNA: TGCGCCAGCAGCGCCGGACAGGGAGAGAACACTGAAGCTTTCTTT.